The 14 T cell receptor beta chains presented below share a single source sample, sequenced in a study of T cell responses to AZD1222 COVID-19 vaccine. The protocol was immunoSEQ multiplex PCR, while the TCRdb copy is restricted to in-frame clones and leaves out a portion. The sample lists about 120,000 clones, roughly nine tenths occurring once. Sample: peripheral blood, taken 28 days after the second AZD1222 dose. The origin of the receptors is an adult who received the AZD1222 COVID-19 vaccine.

The V and J genes are TRBV7-2 and TRBJ2-7, with D possibly matching TRBD2 (5 bases). The V gene lost 2 bases and the J gene lost 0 bases, with 14 bases spanning the gap. CDR1 SGHTA and CDR2 FQGNSA come from the germline V gene. CDR3 length: 16 residues. The CDR3 reads CASSLRSGISSYEQYF. The CDR3 nucleotides read TGTGCCAGCAGCTTACGCTCGGGGATATCCTCCTACGAGCAGTACTTC.

This chain joins TRBV29-1 and TRBJ2-7, with TRBD1 as a possible D gene (5 bases). Trimming shortened V by 0 bases and J by 9 bases, and 15 bases separated the two germline ends. Germline CDR1 SQVTM, CDR2 ANQGSEA. This CDR3 spans 13 amino acids. CDR3 DNA sequence: TGCAGCGTTGAAGAGGCAGGGTTTGGTGGGCAGTACTTC. Translating gives CSVEEAGFGGQYF.

The chain uses TRBV2 and TRBJ1-2, with D tentatively TRBD1 (5 bases). V lost 6 bases and J 7 bases, leaving 15 bases between the germline ends. This CDR3 spans 13 amino acids. Germline CDR1 and CDR2: SNHLY and FYNNEI. CDR3 sequence: CASRGTGFGGYTF. CDR3 nucleotide sequence: TGTGCCAGCAGAGGGACGGGCTTTGGTGGCTACACCTTC.

The chain carries TRBV4-3 and TRBJ1-2, with a weak D call TRBD1 (6 bases). The CDR3 runs to 15 residues. CDR1 and CDR2 (germline): LGHNA, YSLEER. The V end was cut by 4 bases, the J end by 2 bases, with 14 bases between. Here the CDR3 reads CASSPDTGINYGYTF. CDR3 in DNA: TGCGCCAGCAGCCCAGACACAGGGATCAACTATGGCTACACCTTC.

The table lists this clone with a count of one. This sequence joins TRBV18 and TRBJ1-4, with D unresolved. The CDR3 covers 12 residues. Trimming took off 5 bases at V and 8 bases at J, with 9 bases between the two ends. Germline CDR1 KGHSH, CDR2 LQKENI. Here the CDR3 reads CASSVGREKLFF. As DNA, the CDR3 is TGTGCCAGCTCAGTCGGGAGAGAAAAACTGTTTTTT.

This clone was seen a few times. The chain joins TRBV13 to TRBJ2-1; 7 bases line up with TRBD1. This CDR3 comprises 15 residues. V shed 3 bases, J shed 0 bases, and the junction held 2 bases outside the gene matches. CDR1 is PRHDT and CDR2 is FYEKMQ in the germline V gene (reference sequence). CDR3 in DNA: TGTGCCAGCAGCTTGGACAGGAGCTCCTACAATGAGCAGTTCTTC. It yields the protein CASSLDRSSYNEQFF.

The chain joins TRBV3-1 (or the pseudogene TRBV3-2) to TRBJ1-3; D not certain. This CDR3 has 17 residues. Germline CDR1 LGHDT, CDR2 YNNKEL (reference sequence). The ends were cut back, 0 bases at V and 0 bases at J, with 12 bases in the middle. The CDR3 protein is CASSQDPENSSGNTIYF. CDR3 in DNA: TGTGCCAGCAGCCAAGATCCGGAAAACAGCTCTGGAAACACCATATATTTT.

The rearrangement links TRBV18 to TRBJ1-2; D is ambiguous. V was clipped by 1 base and J by 6 bases, with 15 bases between them. The germline CDR1 and CDR2 sequences are KGHSH and LQKENI. There are 15 residues in the CDR3. The CDR3 spells CASSPLLGPRDGYTF. The CDR3 DNA reads as TGTGCCAGCTCACCACTGTTAGGCCCCCGAGATGGCTACACCTTC.

V gene TRBV7-9 combines with J gene TRBJ2-5; 8 bases are a match to TRBD1. Trimming took 5 bases from V and 4 from J; bases not matched to a gene: 12. Germline V gene sequence: CDR1 SEHNR, CDR2 FQNEAQ (reference sequence). The CDR3 totals 16 residues. CDR3 protein: CASSQPRGRPGETQYF. For the CDR3, the DNA is TGTGCCAGCAGCCAACCCAGGGGGCGTCCGGGAGAGACCCAGTACTTC.

V and J are TRBV5-1 and TRBJ1-1; 7 nucleotides line up with TRBD1. The CDR3 spans 14 residues. Germline assignment: CDR1 SGHRS and CDR2 YFSETQ. The ends lost 4 bases at V and 5 bases at J; junction bases unmatched: 8. The CDR3 nucleotides read TGCGCCAGCAGCGTAACCGACAGGGAGACTGAAGCTTTCTTT. This codes for CASSVTDRETEAFF.

This clone occurred once. This chain uses TRBV14 with TRBJ2-5; 10 nucleotides line up with TRBD1. The trim removed 5 bases at V and 5 bases at J, leaving 8 bases unmatched. The CDR3 runs 15 residues. Germline CDR1 SGHDN, CDR2 FVKESK. The CDR3 loop reads CASSFGGQGWETQYF. The CDR3 DNA is TGTGCCAGCAGCTTCGGGGGACAGGGGTGGGAGACCCAGTACTTC.

The chain uses TRBV6-5 and TRBJ1-3; D is ambiguous. Trimming took 2 bases from V and 4 from J, leaving 12 bases between them. Germline assignment: CDR1 MNHEY and CDR2 SVGAGI. CDR3 length: 15 amino acids. The CDR3 coding sequence is TGTGCCAGCAGTTACGTGACCGGTGAAGGAAACACCATATATTTT. Translating it yields CASSYVTGEGNTIYF.

The chain has TRBV18 and TRBJ1-3, with D tentatively TRBD1 (6 bases). CDR1 KGHSH and CDR2 LQKENI come from the germline V gene. This CDR3 contains 13 residues. V was trimmed by 9 bases and J by 1 base, leaving 10 bases between them. The CDR3 DNA is TGTGCCAGTCAAGGGGGTTCTGGAAACACCATATATTTT. The encoded protein is CASQGGSGNTIYF.

This rearrangement joins TRBV29-1 to TRBJ2-1; D perhaps matches TRBD2 (5 bases). Trimming stripped 4 bases from V and 8 bases from J, with 15 bases between. The V gene's germline CDR1 is SQVTM and CDR2 ANQGSEA. The CDR3 runs to 13 residues. The CDR3: CSVVIPPRDEQFF. The CDR3 DNA follows: TGCAGCGTTGTTATACCGCCGAGGGATGAGCAGTTCTTC.